Listed below are T cell receptor beta chains from one sample, sequenced in a study of blood T cell repertoires in COVID-19. Assay: immunoSEQ multiplex PCR; the TCRdb copy retains only in-frame clones and omits some. The sample carries 75,000 to 95,000 clones, 88% recorded once. Material for sequencing was peripheral blood. The source is a human donor in a cohort sampled during active COVID-19. CDR3s include the opening cysteine and the closing phenylalanine or tryptophan. The D gene is left open where the match is weak. Rows may omit the clone size; those that give it use once, few, many or a size class.

V	D	J	length	size	DNA	CDR3
TRBV24-1	TRBD1	TRBJ2-7	15	-	TGTGCCACCAGTGATACAGGGGGTAAGTCCTACGAGCAGTACTTC	CATSDTGGKSYEQYF
TRBV7-9	-	TRBJ2-7	13	-	TGTGCCAGCAGCCCCAGGGTTTCCTACGAGCAGTACTTC	CASSPRVSYEQYF
TRBV11-3	-	TRBJ1-5	20	once	TGTGCCAGCAGATCCCTCCGGCACAGGGACGAAAAGTATAGCAATCAGCCCCAGCATTTT	CASRSLRHRDEKYSNQPQHF
TRBV7-9	TRBD1	TRBJ2-5	13	-	TGTGCCAGCACCGGGACAGGGAAAGAGACCCAGTACTTC	CASTGTGKETQYF
TRBV2	TRBD1	TRBJ1-2	14	-	TGTGCCAGCAGTGGGGACAGGGTTAACTATGGCTACACCTTC	CASSGDRVNYGYTF
TRBV18	-	TRBJ2-3	16	few	TGTGCCAGCTCCGCCTGGAGAGGGAAAGGCACAGATACGCAGTATTTT	CASSAWRGKGTDTQYF
TRBV5-6	TRBD1	TRBJ2-2	16	-	TGTGCCAGCAGCTTGGGCAGGGGGATTTACACCGGGGAGCTGTTTTTT	CASSLGRGIYTGELFF
TRBV19	-	TRBJ2-1	16	once	TGTGCCAGTAGTAGGGGGGTTCAAAGCTCCTACAATGAGCAGTTCTTC	CASSRGVQSSYNEQFF
TRBV5-1	-	TRBJ1-1	13	once	TGCGCCAGCAGCTGGGGAGGGGGCACTGAAGCTTTCTTT	CASSWGGGTEAFF
TRBV9	TRBD2	TRBJ2-3	15	-	TGTGCCAGCAGCCCCGGACTAGACCTCACAGATACGCAGTATTTT	CASSPGLDLTDTQYF
TRBV3-1/TRBV3-2	TRBD1	TRBJ1-6	16	once	TGTGCCAGCAGCCAAGTGGGCAGGGGGTATAATTCACCCCTCCACTTT	CASSQVGRGYNSPLHF
TRBV7-9	-	TRBJ1-2	14	-	TGTGCCAGCAGCTTAGCCGGCAGGGACTATGGCTACACCTTC	CASSLAGRDYGYTF
TRBV30	-	TRBJ2-1	17	-	TGTGCCTGGAGTCCCCCCTTTCTGCGTAGCTCCTACAATGAGCAGTTCTTC	CAWSPPFLRSSYNEQFF
TRBV19	TRBD1	TRBJ1-4	15	once	TGTGCCAGTAGCCTACTGGGACAGGGAGATGAAAAACTGTTTTTT	CASSLLGQGDEKLFF
TRBV6-2/TRBV6-3	TRBD1	TRBJ1-1	15	once	TGTGCCAGCAGTTACTACGGGACAGGGGTTACTGAAGCTTTCTTT	CASSYYGTGVTEAFF
TRBV20-1	TRBD2	TRBJ2-1	14	-	TGCAGTGCTAGTTTCGGACTAGCTTACAATGAGCAGTTCTTC	CSASFGLAYNEQFF
TRBV7-9	TRBD1	TRBJ2-7	16	many	TGTGCCAGCAGCTTAGAAAGGGGACAGGGGTTCTACGAGCAGTACTTC	CASSLERGQGFYEQYF
TRBV6-5	-	TRBJ2-1	15	-	TGTGCCACCCATCTAGCCTATACAGGGCGCGATGAGCAGTTCTTC	CATHLAYTGRDEQFF
TRBV6-5	-	TRBJ2-5	14	once	TGTGCCAGCAGCCCAAGGGCGGGTCAAGAGACCCAGTACTTC	CASSPRAGQETQYF
TRBV5-8	-	TRBJ2-1	14	-	TGTGCCAGCAGCTTGGGTACCCCGGGCAATGAGCAGTTCTTC	CASSLGTPGNEQFF
TRBV28	-	TRBJ2-1	16	-	TGTGCCAGCAGTCCGGGGGGCTTGGCCTCCTACAATGAGCAGTTCTTC	CASSPGGLASYNEQFF
TRBV7-3	TRBD2	TRBJ2-7	15	-	TGTGCCAGCAGCGGGGGACTAGCGGGATACGACGAGCAGTACTTC	CASSGGLAGYDEQYF
TRBV28	TRBD1	TRBJ1-5	14	-	TGTGCCGGGGTCAGGAGGGGGCTAGGTCAGCCCCAGCATTTT	CAGVRRGLGQPQHF
TRBV15	-	TRBJ2-3	19	-	TGTGCCACCAGCAGAGCCAAGAGGGGATTAGCGGATTCCACAGATACGCAGTATTTT	CATSRAKRGLADSTDTQYF
TRBV9	TRBD2	TRBJ2-3	15	-	TGTGCCAGCAGCGTATCTAGCGGATACACAGATACGCAGTATTTT	CASSVSSGYTDTQYF
TRBV27	TRBD2	TRBJ2-1	18	-	TGTGCCAGCAGTTCACGGGCTCCCACTAGCGGGGGGGCAGGTGAGCAGTTCTTC	CASSSRAPTSGGAGEQFF
TRBV19	-	TRBJ2-3	18	-	TGTGCCAGTAGTATATATAAGGGGGGGGTATGGCGCACAGATACGCAGTATTTT	CASSIYKGGVWRTDTQYF
TRBV4-1	-	TRBJ2-7	13	-	TGCGCCAGCAGCATCACTAGCTCCTACGAGCAGTACTTC	CASSITSSYEQYF
TRBV7-5	-	TRBJ2-1	16	once	TGTGCCAGAAGCCTTTTACGGCTAGCGCTTAACAATGAGCAGTTCTTC	CARSLLRLALNNEQFF
TRBV28	TRBD1	TRBJ1-5	14	once	TGTGCCAGCAGACCACAGGGGGTAAGTCAGCCCCAGCATTTT	CASRPQGVSQPQHF
TRBV11-2	TRBD2	TRBJ2-1	13	-	TGTGCCAGCAGGACTAGCGCTGTGAGTGAGCAGTTCTTC	CASRTSAVSEQFF
TRBV28	TRBD1	TRBJ1-4	13	-	TGTGCCAGCAGTTCAGGTGGTCCGGGACAGGAAATTTTT	CASSSGGPGQEIF
TRBV12-3/TRBV12-4	-	TRBJ2-7	12	-	TGTGCCAGCAGTTCCCCTACCTACGAGCAGTACTTC	CASSSPTYEQYF
TRBV28	TRBD2	TRBJ2-3	17	-	TGTGCCAGCAGATCCCCGACTAGCGGGAGGGCCTCAGATACGCAGTATTTT	CASRSPTSGRASDTQYF
TRBV7-6	TRBD2	TRBJ2-5	18	-	TGTGCCAGCAGTTCCCTCCCCCCTAGCGGGGTAGGCGAAGAGACCCAGTACTTC	CASSSLPPSGVGEETQYF
TRBV2	-	TRBJ1-6	17	few	TGTGCCAGCAGCGATTCAGGGATACTCTCCTATAATTCACCCCTCCACTTT	CASSDSGILSYNSPLHF
TRBV2	TRBD1	TRBJ2-7	15	-	TGTGCCAGCAGGGATGGGACAGGGGCGGGGAACGAGCAGTACTTC	CASRDGTGAGNEQYF
TRBV5-1	-	TRBJ1-3	16	-	TGCGCCAGCAGCCCCATCGACAGATTCTCTGGAAACACCATATATTTT	CASSPIDRFSGNTIYF
TRBV9	-	TRBJ2-3	16	-	TGTGCCAGCAGCGTGGGGGCAAACATACGCCCGAATACGCAGTATTTT	CASSVGANIRPNTQYF
TRBV11-2	-	TRBJ1-5	14	-	TGTGCCAGCAGCTTAGTCGATGCGTACCAGCCCCAGCATTTT	CASSLVDAYQPQHF
TRBV9	-	TRBJ2-7	15	-	TGTGCCAGCAGCGTCGCGGTGGGGCCAGCCTACGAGCAGTACTTC	CASSVAVGPAYEQYF
TRBV29-1	TRBD2	TRBJ2-2	16	-	TGCAGCGTTGAGCCCAGCGGGACCGGCATCACCGGGGAGCTGTTTTTT	CSVEPSGTGITGELFF
TRBV7-8	-	TRBJ2-3	16	-	TGTGCCAGCAGCTCAAAGTCGCGGCTAGCGTTAGATACGCAGTATTTT	CASSSKSRLALDTQYF
TRBV7-9	TRBD1	TRBJ2-2	15	once	TGTGCCGGCAGCTTAGCGCAGACAGGGCAGCGGGAGCTGTTTTTT	CAGSLAQTGQRELFF
TRBV9	TRBD1	TRBJ1-1	15	-	TGTGCCAGCAGCAAACAGGGGTCGCGGAACACTGAAGCTTTCTTT	CASSKQGSRNTEAFF
TRBV3-1/TRBV3-2	TRBD1	TRBJ1-4	15	-	TGTGCCAGCAGTAGCCGGGACAGGGTTCATGAAAAACTGTTTTTT	CASSSRDRVHEKLFF
TRBV7-6	-	TRBJ1-3	15	-	TGTGCCAGCAGCTTAGGGGGGCCATCCGGAAACACCATATATTTT	CASSLGGPSGNTIYF
TRBV10-2	TRBD2	TRBJ2-7	13	-	TGCGCCACCGGAGCGGGAGGTGGCTACGAGCAGTACTTC	CATGAGGGYEQYF
TRBV5-1	TRBD2	TRBJ2-1	16	-	TGCGCCAGCAGCCCTTCAGCGGGGCCCCCCAGCAATGAGCAGTTCTTC	CASSPSAGPPSNEQFF
TRBV18	-	TRBJ2-1	13	few	TGTGCCAGCTCACTTGACAGGTTTAATGAGCAGTTCTTC	CASSLDRFNEQFF
TRBV12-3/TRBV12-4	-	TRBJ1-2	12	-	TGTGCCAGCAGTTTAGTCGGTTGGGGCTACACCTTC	CASSLVGWGYTF
TRBV3-1/TRBV3-2	TRBD2	TRBJ2-5	17	-	TGTGCCAGCAGCCAGGGACTAGCGGGAGGCCTGCAAGAGACCCAGTACTTC	CASSQGLAGGLQETQYF
TRBV4-1	TRBD2	TRBJ2-7	15	once	TGCGCCAGCAGCCAAGTAGCACTAGCGGGAGACGAGCAGTACTTC	CASSQVALAGDEQYF